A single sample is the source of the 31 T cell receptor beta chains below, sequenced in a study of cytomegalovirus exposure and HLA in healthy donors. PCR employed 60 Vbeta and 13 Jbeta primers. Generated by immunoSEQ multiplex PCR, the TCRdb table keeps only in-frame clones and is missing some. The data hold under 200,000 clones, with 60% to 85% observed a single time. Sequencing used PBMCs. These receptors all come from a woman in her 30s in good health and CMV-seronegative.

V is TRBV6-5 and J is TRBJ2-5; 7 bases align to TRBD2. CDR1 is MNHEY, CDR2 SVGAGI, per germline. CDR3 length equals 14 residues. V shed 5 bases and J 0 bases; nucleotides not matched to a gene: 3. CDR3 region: CASSQGLNQETQYF. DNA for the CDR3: TGTGCCAGCAGTCAGGGACTAAACCAAGAGACCCAGTACTTC.

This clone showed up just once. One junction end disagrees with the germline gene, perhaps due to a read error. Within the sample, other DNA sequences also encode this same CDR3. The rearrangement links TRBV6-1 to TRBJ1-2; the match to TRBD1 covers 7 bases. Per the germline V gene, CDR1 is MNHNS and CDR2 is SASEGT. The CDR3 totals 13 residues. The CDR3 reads CASRVKGAGGYTF. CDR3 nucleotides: TGCGCCAGCAGAGTGAAGGGGGCTGGAGGCTACACCTTC.

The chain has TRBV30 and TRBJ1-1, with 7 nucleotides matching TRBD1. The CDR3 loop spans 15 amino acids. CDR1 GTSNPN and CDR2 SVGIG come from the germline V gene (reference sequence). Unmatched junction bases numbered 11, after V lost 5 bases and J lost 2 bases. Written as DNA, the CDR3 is TGTGCCTGGGCCCGCCGGGACAGCCGCAACACTGAAGCTTTCTTT. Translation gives CAWARRDSRNTEAFF.

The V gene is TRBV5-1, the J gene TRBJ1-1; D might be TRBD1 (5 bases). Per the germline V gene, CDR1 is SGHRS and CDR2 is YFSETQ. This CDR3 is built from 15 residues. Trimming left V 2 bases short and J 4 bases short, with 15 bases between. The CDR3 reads CASSLTAGGSTEAFF. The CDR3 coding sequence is TGCGCCAGCAGCTTAACGGCCGGGGGTAGCACTGAAGCTTTCTTT.

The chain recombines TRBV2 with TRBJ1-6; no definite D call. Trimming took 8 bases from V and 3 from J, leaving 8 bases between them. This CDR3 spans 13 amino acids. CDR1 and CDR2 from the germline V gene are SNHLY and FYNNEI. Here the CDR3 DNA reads TGTGCCAGCGGTTCGGTCTATAATTCACCCCTCCACTTT. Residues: CASGSVYNSPLHF.

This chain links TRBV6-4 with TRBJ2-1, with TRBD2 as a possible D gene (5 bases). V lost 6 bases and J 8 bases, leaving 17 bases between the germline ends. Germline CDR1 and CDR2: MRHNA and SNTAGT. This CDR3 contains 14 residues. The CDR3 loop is CASRKDSASDEQFF. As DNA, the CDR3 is TGTGCCAGCAGGAAGGACTCAGCATCGGATGAGCAGTTCTTC.

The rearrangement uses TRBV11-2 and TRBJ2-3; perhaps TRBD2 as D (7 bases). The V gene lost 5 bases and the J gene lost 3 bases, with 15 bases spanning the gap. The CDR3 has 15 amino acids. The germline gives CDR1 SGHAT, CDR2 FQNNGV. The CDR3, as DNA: TGTGCCAGCAGCCTTGGACTAGGGGGGACAGATACGCAGTATTTT. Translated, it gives CASSLGLGGTDTQYF.

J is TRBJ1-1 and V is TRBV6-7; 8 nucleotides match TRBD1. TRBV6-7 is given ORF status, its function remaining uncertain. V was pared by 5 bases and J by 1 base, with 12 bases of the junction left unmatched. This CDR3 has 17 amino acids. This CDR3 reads CASSRTGKGIGNTEAFF. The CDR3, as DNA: TGTGCCAGCAGTAGGACAGGGAAGGGGATTGGGAACACTGAAGCTTTCTTT.

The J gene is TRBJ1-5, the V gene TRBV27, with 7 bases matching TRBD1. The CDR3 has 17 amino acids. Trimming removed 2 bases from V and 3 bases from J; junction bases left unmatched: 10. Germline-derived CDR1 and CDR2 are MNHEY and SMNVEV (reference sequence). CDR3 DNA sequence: TGTGCCAGCAGTTTACGGAGGAGTCAGGGGGACAATCAGCCCCAGCATTTT. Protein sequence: CASSLRRSQGDNQPQHF.

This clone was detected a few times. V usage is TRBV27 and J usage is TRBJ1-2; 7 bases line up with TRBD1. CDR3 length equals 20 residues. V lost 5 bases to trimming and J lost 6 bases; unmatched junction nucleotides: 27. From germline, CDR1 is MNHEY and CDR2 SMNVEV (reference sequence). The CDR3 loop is CASSPSSATGYLKFGNGYTF. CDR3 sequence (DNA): TGTGCCAGCAGTCCCTCATCCGCGACAGGGTACCTGAAGTTCGGTAATGGCTACACCTTC.

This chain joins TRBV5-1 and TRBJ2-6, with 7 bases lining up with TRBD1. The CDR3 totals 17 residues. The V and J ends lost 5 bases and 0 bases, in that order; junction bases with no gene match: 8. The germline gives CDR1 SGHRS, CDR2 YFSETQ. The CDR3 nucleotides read TGCGCCAGCAGGCCAATAGGGGGCGGCTCTGGGGCCAACGTCCTGACTTTC. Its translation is CASRPIGGGSGANVLTF.

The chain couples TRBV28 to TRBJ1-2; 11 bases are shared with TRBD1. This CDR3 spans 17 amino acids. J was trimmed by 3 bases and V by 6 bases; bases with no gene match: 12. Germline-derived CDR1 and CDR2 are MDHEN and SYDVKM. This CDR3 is CASRYNPGDRGYYGYTF. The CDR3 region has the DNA TGTGCCAGCAGATACAATCCCGGGGACAGGGGGTACTATGGCTACACCTTC.

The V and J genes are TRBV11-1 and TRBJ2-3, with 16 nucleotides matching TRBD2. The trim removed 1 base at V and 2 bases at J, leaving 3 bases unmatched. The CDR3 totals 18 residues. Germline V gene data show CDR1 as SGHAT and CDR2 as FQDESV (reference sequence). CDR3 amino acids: CASSLGGTSGGATDTQYF. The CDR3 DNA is TGTGCCAGCAGCTTAGGGGGGACTAGCGGGGGGGCCACAGATACGCAGTATTTT.

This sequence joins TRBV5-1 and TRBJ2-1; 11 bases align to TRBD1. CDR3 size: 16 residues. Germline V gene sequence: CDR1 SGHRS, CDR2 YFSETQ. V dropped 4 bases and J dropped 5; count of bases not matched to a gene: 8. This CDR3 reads CASSPVGTGGHNEQFF. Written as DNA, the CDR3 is TGCGCCAGCAGCCCAGTGGGGACAGGGGGACACAATGAGCAGTTCTTC.

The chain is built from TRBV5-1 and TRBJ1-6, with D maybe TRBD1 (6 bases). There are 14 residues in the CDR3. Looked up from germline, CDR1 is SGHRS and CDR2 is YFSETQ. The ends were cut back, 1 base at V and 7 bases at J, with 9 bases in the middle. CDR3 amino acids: CASSLHRENSPLHF. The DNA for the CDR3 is TGCGCCAGCAGCTTGCACAGGGAAAATTCACCCCTCCACTTT.

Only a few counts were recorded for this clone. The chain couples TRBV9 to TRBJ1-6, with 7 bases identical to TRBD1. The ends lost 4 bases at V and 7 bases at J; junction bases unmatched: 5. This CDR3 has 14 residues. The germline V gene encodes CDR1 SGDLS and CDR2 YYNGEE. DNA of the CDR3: TGTGCCAGCAGCCCAGACAGGGTAAATTCACCCCTCCACTTT. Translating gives CASSPDRVNSPLHF. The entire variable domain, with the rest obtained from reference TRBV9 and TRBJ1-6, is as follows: DSGVTQTPKHLITATGQRVTLRCSPRSGDLSVYWYQQSLDQGLQFLIQYYNGEERAKGNILERFSAQQFPDLHSELNLSSLELGDSALYFCASSPDRVNSPLHFGNGTRLTVT.

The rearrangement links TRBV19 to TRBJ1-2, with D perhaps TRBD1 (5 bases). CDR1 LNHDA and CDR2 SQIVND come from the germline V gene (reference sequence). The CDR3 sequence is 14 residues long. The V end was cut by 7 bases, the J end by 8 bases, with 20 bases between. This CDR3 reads CASIPQGPGSGYTF. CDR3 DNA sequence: TGTGCCAGTATCCCGCAGGGCCCAGGGTCCGGCTACACCTTC.

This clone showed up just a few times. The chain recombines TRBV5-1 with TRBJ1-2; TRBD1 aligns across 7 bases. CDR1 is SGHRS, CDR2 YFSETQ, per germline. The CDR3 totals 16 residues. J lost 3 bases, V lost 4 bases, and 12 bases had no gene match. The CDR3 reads CASSPPRRGQDYGYTF. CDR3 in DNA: TGCGCCAGCAGCCCGCCGAGGAGGGGGCAGGACTATGGCTACACCTTC.

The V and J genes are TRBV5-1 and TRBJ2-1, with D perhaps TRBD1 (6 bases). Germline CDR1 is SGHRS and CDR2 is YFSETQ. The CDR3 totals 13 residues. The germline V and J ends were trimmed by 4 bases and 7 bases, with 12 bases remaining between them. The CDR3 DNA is TGCGCCAGCAGCCCTGACAGGCCGAATGAGCAGTTCTTC. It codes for CASSPDRPNEQFF.

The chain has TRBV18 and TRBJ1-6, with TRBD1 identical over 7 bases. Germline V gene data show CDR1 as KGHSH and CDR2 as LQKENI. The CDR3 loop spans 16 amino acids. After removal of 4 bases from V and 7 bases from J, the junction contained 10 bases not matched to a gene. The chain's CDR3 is CASSLPGTGDNSPLHF. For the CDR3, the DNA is TGTGCCAGCTCACTCCCGGGCACAGGGGACAATTCACCCCTCCACTTT.

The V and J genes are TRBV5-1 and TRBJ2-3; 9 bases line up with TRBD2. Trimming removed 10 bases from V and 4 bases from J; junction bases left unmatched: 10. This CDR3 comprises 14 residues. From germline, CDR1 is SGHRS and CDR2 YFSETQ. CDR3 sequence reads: CAGREIAGADTQYF. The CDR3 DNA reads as TGCGCCGGTCGTGAGATAGCGGGGGCAGATACGCAGTATTTT. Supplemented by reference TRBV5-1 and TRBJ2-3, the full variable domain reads KAGVTQTPRYLIKTRGQQVTLSCSPISGHRSVSWYQQTPGQGLQFLFEYFSETQRNKGNFPGRFSGRQFSNSRSEMNVSTLELGDSALYLCAGREIAGADTQYFGPGTRLTVL.

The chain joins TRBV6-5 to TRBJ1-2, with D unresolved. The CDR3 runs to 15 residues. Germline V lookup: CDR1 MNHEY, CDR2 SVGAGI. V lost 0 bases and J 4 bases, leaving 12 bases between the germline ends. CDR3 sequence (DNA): TGTGCCAGCAGTTACTCCCCCACAGAACCCTATGGCTACACCTTC. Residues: CASSYSPTEPYGYTF.

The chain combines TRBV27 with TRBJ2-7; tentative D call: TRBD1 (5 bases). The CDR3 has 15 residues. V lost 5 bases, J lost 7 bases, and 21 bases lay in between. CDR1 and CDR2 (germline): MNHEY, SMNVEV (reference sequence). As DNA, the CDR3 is TGTGCCAGCAGTCATAGTAGTTATGGGGCGCGGGAGCAGTACTTC. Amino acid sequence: CASSHSSYGAREQYF.

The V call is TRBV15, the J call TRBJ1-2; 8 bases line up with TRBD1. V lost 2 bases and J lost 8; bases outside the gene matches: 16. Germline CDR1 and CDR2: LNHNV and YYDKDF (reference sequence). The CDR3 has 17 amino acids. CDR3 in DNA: TGTGCCACCAGCAGAACCCCGATACAGGGGGTAGGATCCGGCTACACCTTC. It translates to CATSRTPIQGVGSGYTF.

The CDR3 sequence is CASSLRLPGDQPQHF. DNA of the CDR3: TGTGCCAGCAGCTTAAGACTCCCCGGGGATCAGCCCCAGCATTTT. V and J are TRBV7-8 and TRBJ1-5, with D unclear. Germline CDR1 is SGHVS and CDR2 is FQNEAQ. The CDR3 spans 15 residues. V lost 2 bases to trimming and J lost 5 bases, with 13 bases between them.

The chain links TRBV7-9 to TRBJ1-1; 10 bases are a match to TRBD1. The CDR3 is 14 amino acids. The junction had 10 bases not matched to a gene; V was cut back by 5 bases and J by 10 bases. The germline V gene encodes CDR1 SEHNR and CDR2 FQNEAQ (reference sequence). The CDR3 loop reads CASSPGTGEYGAFF. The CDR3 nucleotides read TGTGCCAGCAGCCCGGGGACAGGGGAATACGGAGCTTTCTTT.

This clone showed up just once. As DNA, the CDR3 is TGCGCCAGCAGCAGGACAGGGGGCAGGGCCGAGCAGTACTTC. Its protein product is CASSRTGGRAEQYF. The chain recombines TRBV5-1 with TRBJ2-7; 11 bases line up with TRBD1. The trim removed 4 bases at V and 6 bases at J, leaving 6 bases unmatched. CDR1 is SGHRS and CDR2 is YFSETQ in the germline V gene. The CDR3 sequence is 14 residues long.

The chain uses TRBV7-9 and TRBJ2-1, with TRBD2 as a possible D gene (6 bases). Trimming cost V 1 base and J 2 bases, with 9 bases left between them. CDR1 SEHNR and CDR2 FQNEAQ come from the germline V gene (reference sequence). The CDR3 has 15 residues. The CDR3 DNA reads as TGTGCCAGCAGCTTAGGGGACTCAACCTACAATGAGCAGTTCTTC. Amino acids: CASSLGDSTYNEQFF.

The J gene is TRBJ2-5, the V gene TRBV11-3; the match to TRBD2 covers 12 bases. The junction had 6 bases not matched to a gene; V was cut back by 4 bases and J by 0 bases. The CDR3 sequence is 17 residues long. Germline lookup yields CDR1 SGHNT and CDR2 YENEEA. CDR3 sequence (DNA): TGTGCCAGCAGCTCCGGGACTAGCGGGCGACACCAAGAGACCCAGTACTTC. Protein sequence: CASSSGTSGRHQETQYF.

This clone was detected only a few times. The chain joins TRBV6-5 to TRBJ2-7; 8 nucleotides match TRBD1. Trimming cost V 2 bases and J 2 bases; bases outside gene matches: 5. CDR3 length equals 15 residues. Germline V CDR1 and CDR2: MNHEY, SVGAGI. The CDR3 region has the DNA TGTGCCAGCAGTTACCGACGGGACAGGCCCTACGAGCAGTACTTC. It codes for CASSYRRDRPYEQYF.

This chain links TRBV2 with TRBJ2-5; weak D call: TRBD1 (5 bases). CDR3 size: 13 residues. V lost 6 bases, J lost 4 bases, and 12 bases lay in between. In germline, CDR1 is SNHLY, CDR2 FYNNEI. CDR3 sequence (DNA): TGTGCCAGCAGACCAGGGATCCGAGAGACCCAGTACTTC. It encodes CASRPGIRETQYF.